These 23 T cell receptor beta chains originate from one sample sequenced in a study of T cells after posttransplantation cyclophosphamide. The data were produced by immunoSEQ multiplex PCR, yet TCRdb's version contains in-frame clones alone and is incomplete. This table has around 30,000 clones, 86% appearing once. The sequenced material came from PBMCs. Every receptor here comes from a man aged 50-60 years.

This chain joins TRBV4-3 and TRBJ1-1, with 8 positions matching TRBD1. CDR1 is LGHNA, CDR2 YSLEER, per germline. This CDR3 spans 16 amino acids. The V and J ends lost 1 base and 1 base, in that order; junction bases with no gene match: 5. The CDR3 DNA is TGCGCCAGCAGCCAAGCTTACGGGACAGGGAACACTGAAGCTTTCTTT. It specifies CASSQAYGTGNTEAFF.

This clone was recorded only once. V is TRBV6-6 and J is TRBJ2-7; 7 positions match TRBD2. The CDR3 extends over 13 amino acids. Germline V gives CDR1 MNHNY, CDR2 SVGAGI (reference sequence). V lost 6 bases to trimming and J lost 3 bases; unmatched junction nucleotides: 5. In DNA form, the CDR3 reads TGTGCCAGCAGGGGAGGGGAGTACTACGAGCAGTACTTC. Translated, it gives CASRGGEYYEQYF.

The chain recombines TRBV7-2 with TRBJ1-5; 7 positions match TRBD1. CDR3 length: 13 amino acids. Germline CDR1 and CDR2: SGHTA and FQGNSA. Unmatched junction bases numbered 3, after V lost 5 bases and J lost 5 bases. The CDR3 bases are TGTGCCAGCAGCGGGGACAGCCATCAGCCCCAGCATTTT. It encodes CASSGDSHQPQHF.

The V and J genes are TRBV7-2 and TRBJ2-7; 9 positions agree with TRBD1. Germline V gene sequence: CDR1 SGHTA, CDR2 FQGNSA. J lost 9 bases, V lost 3 bases, and 9 bases had no gene match. The CDR3 loop spans 14 amino acids. CDR3 in amino acids: CASSLGTGPKGQYF. The CDR3 DNA sequence: TGTGCCAGCAGCTTGGGGACAGGGCCCAAAGGGCAGTACTTC.

This chain connects TRBV2 to TRBJ1-5; D is unclear. The germline V gene encodes CDR1 SNHLY and CDR2 FYNNEI. CDR3 length: 14 amino acids. Trimming removed 5 bases from V and 0 bases from J, with 8 bases in between. In nucleotides, the CDR3 is TGTGCCAGCAGTCTAGAGGGTAGCAATCAGCCCCAGCATTTT. Its translation is CASSLEGSNQPQHF.

This clone is a singleton in its sample. The chain joins TRBV18 to TRBJ2-1; 12 positions match TRBD2. The CDR3 contains 16 residues. After removal of 2 bases from V and 7 bases from J, the junction contained 6 bases not matched to a gene. From germline, CDR1 is KGHSH and CDR2 LQKENI. CDR3 loop: CASSPILAGGENEQFF. CDR3 in DNA: TGTGCCAGCTCACCAATACTAGCGGGAGGCGAGAATGAGCAGTTCTTC.

The chain is built from TRBV6-5 and TRBJ1-3; no reliable D call. Germline-derived CDR1 and CDR2 are MNHEY and SVGAGI. The CDR3 is 14 residues long. V lost 8 bases, J lost 2 bases, and 13 bases lay in between. The CDR3 DNA sequence: TGTGCCAGCGGAGGGAGGACCCCTGGAAACACCATATATTTT. This gives the protein CASGGRTPGNTIYF.

The chain is built from TRBV6-5 and TRBJ1-5; D not resolved. This CDR3 comprises 13 residues. V was pared by 1 base and J by 7 bases, with 8 bases between. Germline assignment: CDR1 MNHEY and CDR2 SVGAGI. In DNA form, the CDR3 reads TGTGCCAGCAGTTACTTGCGCGGACAGCCCCAGCATTTT. Its translation is CASSYLRGQPQHF.

The chain carries TRBV19 and TRBJ1-2, with D maybe TRBD1 (5 bases). Germline lookup yields CDR1 LNHDA and CDR2 SQIVND (reference sequence). The CDR3 has 14 amino acids. Deletions cut 6 bases from V and 8 bases from J, with 19 bases between. CDR3 DNA: TGTGCCAGTAGCGAAGGGTCAGGGCAGGGCGGCTACACCTTC. This translates into CASSEGSGQGGYTF.

The chain combines TRBV18 with TRBJ2-5; possible D gene TRBD2, 5 bases. Germline lookup yields CDR1 KGHSH and CDR2 LQKENI. V was shortened by 4 bases and J by 3 bases, with 12 bases between the two germline ends. There are 14 residues in the CDR3. CDR3 coding DNA: TGTGCCAGCTCACTTCGCCTTAGCGAAGAGACCCAGTACTTC. This encodes CASSLRLSEETQYF.

V and J are TRBV7-9 and TRBJ1-2, with D possibly TRBD1 on 6 matching bases. CDR3 size: 14 residues. Trimming removed 1 base from V and 5 bases from J, with 11 bases in between. The germline V gene has CDR1 SEHNR and CDR2 FQNEAQ (reference sequence). The CDR3 sequence: CASSLVDRTYGYTF. The CDR3 DNA is TGTGCCAGCAGCTTAGTAGACAGGACTTATGGCTACACCTTC. The entire variable domain, with the rest obtained from reference TRBV7-9 and TRBJ1-2, is as follows: DTGVSQNPRHKITKRGQNVTFRCDPISEHNRLYWYRQTLGQGPEFLTYFQNEAQLEKSRLLSDRFSAERPKGSFSTLEIQRTEQGDSAMYLCASSLVDRTYGYTFGSGTRLTVV.

The V and J genes are TRBV6-1 and TRBJ2-3, with a tentative D call TRBD2 (5 bases). The ends were cut back, 0 bases at V and 9 bases at J, with 13 bases in the middle. The CDR3 runs 14 residues. The V gene's germline CDR1 is MNHNS and CDR2 SASEGT. The CDR3 here is CASSEALGEGTQYF. CDR3 sequence (DNA): TGTGCCAGCAGTGAAGCGCTTGGTGAGGGAACGCAGTATTTT.

V and J are TRBV4-2 and TRBJ2-2, with D maybe TRBD2 (5 bases). The CDR3 is 17 residues long. The V end was cut by 3 bases, the J end by 2 bases, with 16 bases between. CDR1 is LGHNA, CDR2 YNFKEQ, per germline. CDR3 in DNA: TGTGCCAGCAGCCAGAGGGCGGCAGCATTCAACACCGGGGAGCTGTTTTTT. It encodes CASSQRAAAFNTGELFF.

The chain recombines TRBV30 with TRBJ2-1, with a possible D match to TRBD1 (6 bases). Trimming removed 2 bases at V and 9 bases at J, with 23 bases between. This CDR3 region has 16 residues. Germline CDR1 is GTSNPN and CDR2 is SVGIG (reference sequence). In nucleotides, the CDR3 is TGTGCCTGGAGTCCAAAAACAGGGCTGGGTTCCAGTGAGCAGTTCTTC. As protein: CAWSPKTGLGSSEQFF.

The chain has TRBV16 and TRBJ2-3; TRBD1 is a possible D gene (5 bases). The CDR3 contains 16 residues. V was cut by 7 bases and J by 5 bases, with 22 bases left in between. Germline values: CDR1 KGHSY, CDR2 FQNENV. CDR3 sequence: CASTKIRTMGVDTQYF. The CDR3 nucleotides read TGTGCCAGCACCAAAATACGGACAATGGGTGTAGATACGCAGTATTTT.

The gene calls are TRBV19 and TRBJ2-7, with 8 nucleotides matching TRBD1. With V trimmed by 5 bases and J by 4 bases, 7 bases remained unmatched. The CDR3 covers 14 residues. Germline V gene lookup returns CDR1 LNHDA and CDR2 SQIVND (reference sequence). Here the CDR3 DNA reads TGTGCCAGTAGTGTCGGGACAGGTTCTTACGAGCAGTACTTC. This translates into CASSVGTGSYEQYF.

The genes are TRBV6-5 and TRBJ2-7; D unresolved. In germline, CDR1 is MNHEY, CDR2 SVGAGI. CDR3 length equals 13 residues. Trimming pared 0 bases from V and 2 bases from J, leaving 5 bases between. CDR3 amino acids: CASSYSPAYEQYF. The CDR3 DNA reads TGTGCCAGCAGTTACTCCCCAGCCTACGAGCAGTACTTC.

The chain joins TRBV21-1 to TRBJ1-2; the table gives TRBD1 as D, unverified against the DNA. TRBV21-1 is labeled a pseudogene. The CDR3 runs to 18 residues. The CDR3, as DNA: TGTGCCAGCAGCAAAGATGCAGGACAGCAATCACTAAAGGATGGCTACACCTTC. Its translation is CASSKDAGQQSLKDGYTF.

This clone showed up just a few times. V gene TRBV6-1 combines with J gene TRBJ2-1; D not resolved. The CDR3 is made up of 11 amino acids. Germline V gene data show CDR1 as MNHNS and CDR2 as SASEGT. Between the trimmed V and J ends, which lost 7 bases and 4 bases, there was a span of 5 bases. CDR3 amino acids: CASTAYNEQFF. The CDR3 nucleotides are TGTGCCAGCACCGCGTACAATGAGCAGTTCTTC.

The CDR3 DNA follows: TGTGCCAGCAGCTTAGGCCGGGCAGGGTGGGAGACCCAGTACTTC. This translates into CASSLGRAGWETQYF. The rearrangement uses TRBV7-9 and TRBJ2-5, with a possible D match to TRBD1 (5 bases). The CDR3 spans 15 residues. Trimming stripped 1 base from V and 5 bases from J, with 14 bases between. Germline V gives CDR1 SEHNR, CDR2 FQNEAQ (reference sequence).

This clone was seen more than once but under ten times. This chain connects TRBV4-2 to TRBJ2-5; D might be TRBD2 (5 bases). The germline V and J ends were trimmed by 4 bases and 4 bases, with 16 bases remaining between them. Germline CDR1 and CDR2: LGHNA and YNFKEQ. The CDR3 loop spans 15 amino acids. As DNA, the CDR3 is TGTGCCAGCAGCCGAGATAGGACTCCGGGAGAGACCCAGTACTTC. Amino acids: CASSRDRTPGETQYF.

The rearrangement links TRBV10-2 to TRBJ2-5; 7 bases map to TRBD1. The CDR3 has 13 residues. In germline, CDR1 is WSHSY, CDR2 SAAADI. The V and J ends lost 6 bases and 5 bases, in that order; junction bases with no gene match: 6. CDR3 nucleotide sequence: TGCGCCAGCAGGAGGGACAGTTACGAGACCCAGTACTTC. It encodes CASRRDSYETQYF.

The chain joins TRBV28 to TRBJ1-2, with 9 bases fitting TRBD1. The junction had 6 bases not matched to a gene; V was cut back by 8 bases and J by 5 bases. The CDR3 totals 13 residues. The germline V gene has CDR1 MDHEN and CDR2 SYDVKM. The CDR3 nucleotides are TGTGCCAGCCTCGACAGGGGGAGTTATGGCTACACCTTC. The encoded protein is CASLDRGSYGYTF.